Only one count was recorded for the clone carrying this TCR beta chain. The target antigen is unknown. The junction departs from the called germline gene at one end, perhaps through a read error. The data derive from a study of cytomegalovirus exposure and HLA in healthy donors. This CDR3 comprises 15 residues. Germline CDR1 MDHEN, CDR2 SYDVKM. Donors consisted of healthy bone marrow donors. General study findings and limits: The classifier was said to identify cytomegalovirus status with high specificity and sensitivity. Only CMV serostatus was available as immune exposure information.

Amplification used 60 Vbeta primers and 13 Jbeta primers. The assay was immunoSEQ multiplex PCR, and TCRdb's table has in-frame clones only and misses some. The data show under 150,000 clones, with about 80% seen just once and approximately 4% held by the top ten. The chain combines TRBV28 with TRBJ2-7; 7 bases fit TRBD2. The origin of this receptor is a man aged 25 to 45 in good health and CMV-seropositive. The sample was PBMCs. CDR3 DNA: TGTGTCAGCAGTTTAGCGGCTAGCGGAATCTACGAGCAGTACTTC. This sequence encodes CVSSLAASGIYEQYF. Filled out from reference TRBV28 and TRBJ2-7, the complete variable domain reads DVKVTQSSRYLVKRTGEKVFLECVQDMDHENMFWYRQDPGLGLRLIYFSYDVKMKEKGDIPEGYSVSREKKERFSLILESASTNQTSMYLCVSSLAASGIYEQYFGPGTRLTVT.